Below, 18 T cell receptor beta chains from the same sample are listed, as sequenced in a study of T-cell reconstitution after alpha-beta-depleted transplantation in children. Construction of the TCRbeta library involved unique molecular identifiers. TCRdb reanalysed the PCR reads using MiXCR and keeps one entry per CDR3 protein. The sample has under 750,000 distinct CDR3 sequences; about 23% are singletons. The specimen was PBMCs, mostly from graft donor cells, collected 360 days after TCRalphabeta/CD19-depleted stem cell transplant. The receptors here all came from a boy under three years old who had a stem cell transplant for acute myeloid leukemia, so the T cells may come from the graft donor.

The chain combines TRBV20-1 with TRBJ2-2; 7 bases match TRBD2. Germline CDR1 and CDR2: DFQATT and SNEGSKA (reference sequence). This CDR3 has 13 amino acids. The V gene end was trimmed by 6 bases and the J gene end by 6 bases; junction bases not matched to a gene: 7. The CDR3 DNA is TGCAGTGCCGCCGGACTAGTGGCCGGGGAGCTGTTTTTT. Residues: CSAAGLVAGELFF.

This clonotype was recorded only once. The chain employs TRBV27 and TRBJ2-1; 10 bases line up with TRBD2. With V trimmed by 7 bases and J by 0 bases, 6 bases remained unmatched. Germline V CDR1 and CDR2: MNHEY, SMNVEV (reference sequence). The CDR3 extends over 16 amino acids. The CDR3 DNA follows: TGTGCCAGCACCTCCGGGACTAGCGACTCCTACAATGAGCAGTTCTTC. Its protein product is CASTSGTSDSYNEQFF.

This clonotype was observed at least ten times. The chain joins TRBV18 to TRBJ2-6; 7 bases line up with TRBD1. The CDR3 is 19 residues long. Per germline, CDR1 KGHSH and CDR2 LQKENI. Trimming took 3 bases from V and 0 from J; bases not matched to a gene: 11. The CDR3 protein is CASSPLGQPAGSGANVLTF. The DNA for the CDR3 is TGTGCCAGCTCACCCCTGGGACAGCCGGCGGGCTCTGGGGCCAACGTCCTGACTTTC.

This clonotype appeared a few times. The V gene is TRBV20-1, the J gene TRBJ2-1; TRBD2 is a possible D gene (7 bases). The germline V and J ends were trimmed by 1 base and 5 bases, with 12 bases remaining between them. This CDR3 is built from 14 residues. The V gene's germline CDR1 is DFQATT and CDR2 SNEGSKA (reference sequence). The CDR3 reads CSARGGGQNNEQFF. In nucleotides, the CDR3 is TGCAGTGCTAGAGGCGGGGGCCAGAACAATGAGCAGTTCTTC.

This clonotype was observed a handful of times. This rearrangement joins TRBV24-1 to TRBJ2-1; tentatively, D is TRBD1 (6 bases). V was cut by 6 bases and J by 7 bases, with 24 bases left in between. Germline CDR1 is KGHDR and CDR2 is SFDVKD. This CDR3 has 17 residues. The CDR3 DNA is TGTGCCACCAGTCCCAGTACAGGGATAGTATCGGGGAATGAGCAGTTCTTC. Translating gives CATSPSTGIVSGNEQFF.

CDR3 nucleotides: TGTGCCAGCAGCAAAGAGAGGGAGGGGAGGAATTCACCCCTCCACTTT. Translating it yields CASSKEREGRNSPLHF. This rearrangement joins TRBV21-1 to TRBJ1-6. TRBV21-1 is a listed pseudogene. The CDR3 has 16 residues.

This clonotype has at least ten counts. Germline and junction disagree at one end, which may indicate a read error. V gene TRBV20-1 combines with J gene TRBJ2-5, with 7 bases fitting TRBD1. The CDR3 length is 13 residues. CDR1 and CDR2 from the germline V gene are DFQATT and SNEGSKA (reference sequence). CDR3 loop: CSAREPDDRVDTF. CDR3 in DNA: TGCAGTGCTAGAGAGCCAGACGACAGGGTTGATACCTTC.

CDR3 protein: CATSRDRSNGYTF. DNA for the CDR3: TGTGCCACCAGCAGGGACAGGTCGAATGGCTACACCTTC. J is TRBJ1-2 and V is TRBV15, with 7 bases identical to TRBD1. V dropped 3 bases and J dropped 6; count of bases not matched to a gene: 4. CDR3 length: 13 residues. Germline loops: CDR1 LNHNV, CDR2 YYDKDF (reference sequence).

The chain combines TRBV7-8 with TRBJ2-2; D is unresolved. The CDR3 runs 16 residues. The germline gives CDR1 SGHVS, CDR2 FQNEAQ. V was cut by 5 bases and J by 0 bases, with 13 bases left in between. CDR3 sequence reads: CASSAIPWANTGELFF. The CDR3 bases are TGTGCCAGCAGCGCGATCCCGTGGGCGAACACCGGGGAGCTGTTTTTT.

This clonotype has a count of ten or more. The rearrangement uses TRBV29-1 and TRBJ2-2; D unclear. The CDR3 has 13 residues. In germline, CDR1 is SQVTM, CDR2 ANQGSEA. V was clipped by 3 bases and J by 1 base, with 6 bases between them. CDR3 amino acids: CSVDRRNTGELFF. The CDR3, as DNA: TGCAGCGTTGACAGGCGGAACACCGGGGAGCTGTTTTTT.

This clonotype was counted a single time. A much more abundant neighbour one base away suggests this may be a read error. This chain links TRBV7-2 with TRBJ2-1, with D tentatively TRBD2 (5 bases). The CDR3 covers 13 residues. Per the germline V gene, CDR1 is SGHTA and CDR2 is FQGNSA. Deletions cut 1 base from V and 6 bases from J, with 7 bases between. CDR3 protein: CASSLDLANEQFF. The CDR3 nucleotides read TGTGCCAGCAGCTTAGACCTAGCCAATGAGCAGTTCTTC. Supplemented by reference TRBV7-2 and TRBJ2-1, the full variable domain reads GAGVSQSPSNKVTEKGKDVELRCDPISGHTALYWYRQSLGQGLEFLIYFQGNSAPDKSGLPSDRFSAERTGGSVSTLTIQRTQQEDSAVYLCASSLDLANEQFFGPGTRLTVL.

To note about this clonotype: Being one base from a much bigger clone, this may be a read error. The V gene is TRBV7-2, the J gene TRBJ2-5; D is ambiguous. CDR1 and CDR2 (germline): SGHTA, FQGNSA. Deletions cut 2 bases from V and 5 bases from J, with 6 bases between. The CDR3 is 12 amino acids. The CDR3 here is CASSLWLETQYF. The CDR3 coding sequence is TGTGCCAGCAGCTTATGGTTGGAGACCCAGTACTTC.

The rearrangement links TRBV6-2 or TRBV6-3 to TRBJ2-5; D remains unclear. The CDR3 extends over 13 amino acids. Looked up from germline, CDR1 is MNHEY and CDR2 is SVGEGT. The V end was cut by 7 bases, the J end by 5 bases, with 14 bases between. CDR3 DNA sequence: TGTGCCAGCACCGTTACGAGTTTCGAGACCCAGTACTTC. Amino acid sequence: CASTVTSFETQYF.

The V call is TRBV11-2, the J call TRBJ2-6, with D unresolved. The CDR3 is 18 residues long. CDR1 is SGHAT, CDR2 FQNNGV, per germline. Trimming took 1 base from V and 0 from J, leaving 13 bases between them. The CDR3 spells CASSLVWASSSGANVLTF. The CDR3, as DNA: TGTGCCAGCAGCTTAGTTTGGGCCTCCAGCTCTGGGGCCAACGTCCTGACTTTC.

This clonotype has just one count. The chain links TRBV20-1 to TRBJ1-1; D is unresolved. V lost 0 bases, J lost 4 bases, and 12 bases lay in between. CDR1 and CDR2 from the germline V gene are DFQATT and SNEGSKA (reference sequence). The CDR3 length is 14 residues. DNA for the CDR3: TGCAGTGCTAGAGATCCGGGCCGAGGCACTGAAGCTTTCTTT. It specifies CSARDPGRGTEAFF.

In its sample, this clonotype was seen a few times. This chain connects TRBV6-1 to TRBJ2-6; D is perhaps TRBD1 (5 bases). This CDR3 has 16 residues. CDR1 and CDR2 from the germline V gene are MNHNS and SASEGT. V was cut by 7 bases and J by 0 bases, with 13 bases left in between. The CDR3 is CASMGTGGSGANVLTF. CDR3 bases: TGTGCCAGCATGGGTACAGGTGGCTCTGGGGCCAACGTCCTGACTTTC.

This chain connects TRBV20-1 to TRBJ1-5, with a possible D match to TRBD1 (5 bases). Trimming took off 0 bases at V and 5 bases at J, with 8 bases between the two ends. Germline V CDR1 and CDR2: DFQATT, SNEGSKA (reference sequence). The CDR3 loop spans 13 amino acids. The CDR3 spells CSARDRGYQPQHF. The CDR3 nucleotides read TGCAGTGCTAGAGATCGGGGGTATCAGCCCCAGCATTTT.

This clonotype was detected a few times. This chain links TRBV6-1 with TRBJ2-2; unclear D gene. Germline V CDR1 and CDR2: MNHNS, SASEGT. This CDR3 comprises 13 residues. V was trimmed by 5 bases and J by 5 bases, leaving 9 bases between them. The CDR3 nucleotides are TGTGCCAGCAGTCGACCAAGGACCGGGGAGCTGTTTTTT. It specifies CASSRPRTGELFF.